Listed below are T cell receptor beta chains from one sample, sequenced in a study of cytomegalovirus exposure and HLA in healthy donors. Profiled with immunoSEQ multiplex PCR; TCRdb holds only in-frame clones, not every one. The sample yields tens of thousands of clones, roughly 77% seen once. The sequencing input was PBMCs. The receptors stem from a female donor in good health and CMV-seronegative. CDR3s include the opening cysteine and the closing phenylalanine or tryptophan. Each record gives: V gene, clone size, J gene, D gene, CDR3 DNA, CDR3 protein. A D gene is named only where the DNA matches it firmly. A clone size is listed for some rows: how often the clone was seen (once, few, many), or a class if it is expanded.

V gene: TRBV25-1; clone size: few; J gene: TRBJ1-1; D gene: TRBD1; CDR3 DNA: TGTGCCAGCAGTGAATCTCCGGGACAGGGAAGGTCGACTGAAGCTTTCTTT; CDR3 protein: CASSESPGQGRSTEAFF
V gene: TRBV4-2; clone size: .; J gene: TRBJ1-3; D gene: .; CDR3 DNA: TGTGCCAGCAGCCAAGAACAGACAGGAAACACCATATATTTT; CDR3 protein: CASSQEQTGNTIYF
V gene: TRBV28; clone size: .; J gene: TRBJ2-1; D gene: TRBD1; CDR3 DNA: TGTGCCAGCAGTGGGCCCGGGACAGGGACCAATGAGCAGTTCTTC; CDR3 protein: CASSGPGTGTNEQFF
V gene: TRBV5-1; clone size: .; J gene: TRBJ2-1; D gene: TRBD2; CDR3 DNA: TGCGCCAGCAGCTCGGATGGGGGGGCCTACAATGAGCAGTTCTTC; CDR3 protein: CASSSDGGAYNEQFF
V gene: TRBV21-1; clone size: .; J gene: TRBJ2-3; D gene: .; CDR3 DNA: TGTGCCAGCAGCACGACTAGCGGGAGGCCTACTAGCACAGATACGCAGTATTTT; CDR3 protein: CASSTTSGRPTSTDTQYF
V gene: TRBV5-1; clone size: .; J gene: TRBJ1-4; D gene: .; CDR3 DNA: TGCGCCAGCAGCTTTGGGGCAGCTAGAAGTAATGAAAAACTGTTTTTT; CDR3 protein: CASSFGAARSNEKLFF
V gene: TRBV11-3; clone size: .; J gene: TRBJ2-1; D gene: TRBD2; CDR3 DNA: TGTGCCAGCAGCCCCAGCGGGGGATACAATGAGCAGTTCTTC; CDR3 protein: CASSPSGGYNEQFF
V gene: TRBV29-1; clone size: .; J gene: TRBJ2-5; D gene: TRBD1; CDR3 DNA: TGCAGCTCGATGGACAGGGCGGAGACCCAGTACTTC; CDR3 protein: CSSMDRAETQYF
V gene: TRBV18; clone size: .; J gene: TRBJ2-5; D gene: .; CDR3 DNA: TGTGCCAGCTCACCATCGACAGCCCAAGAGACCCAGTACTTC; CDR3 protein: CASSPSTAQETQYF
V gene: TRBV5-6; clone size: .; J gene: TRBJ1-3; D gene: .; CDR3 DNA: TGTGCCAGCAGCTTGGATAGGAGATTGAACACCATATATTTT; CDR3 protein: CASSLDRRLNTIYF
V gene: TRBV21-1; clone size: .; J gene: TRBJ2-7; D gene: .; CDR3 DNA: TGTGCCAGCAGCAGTACTAGCGGGAGGGTGCGCGAGCAGTACTTC; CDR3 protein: CASSSTSGRVREQYF
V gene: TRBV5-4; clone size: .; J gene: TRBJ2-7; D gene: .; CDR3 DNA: TGTGCCAGCAGCCTAAGGGGGGGGTTAGGGGGCGAGCAGTACTTC; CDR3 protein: CASSLRGGLGGEQYF
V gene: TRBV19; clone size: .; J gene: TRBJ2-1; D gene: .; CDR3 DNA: TGTGCCAGTAAAGGGGAACTATCCTACAATGAGCAGTTCTTC; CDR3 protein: CASKGELSYNEQFF
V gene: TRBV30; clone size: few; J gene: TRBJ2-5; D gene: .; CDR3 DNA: TGTGCCTGGAGTGTAGGGTCTGGGGCAGCCACCTTGAACCAGTACTTC; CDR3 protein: CAWSVGSGAATLNQYF
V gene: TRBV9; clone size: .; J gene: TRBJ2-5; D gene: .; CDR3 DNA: TGTGCCAGCAGCGTAGGGGGGGGGACAGGCAAAGAGACCCAGTACTTC; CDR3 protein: CASSVGGGTGKETQYF
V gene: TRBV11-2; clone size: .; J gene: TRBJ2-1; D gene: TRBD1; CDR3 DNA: TGTGCCAGCAGCCTCGGACAGGGGGGGTACAATGAGCAGTTCTTC; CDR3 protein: CASSLGQGGYNEQFF
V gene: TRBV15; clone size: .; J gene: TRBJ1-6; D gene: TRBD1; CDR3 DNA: TGTGCCACCAGCAGAGGGGGGACAGGGACTTCACCCCTCCACTTT; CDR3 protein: CATSRGGTGTSPLHF